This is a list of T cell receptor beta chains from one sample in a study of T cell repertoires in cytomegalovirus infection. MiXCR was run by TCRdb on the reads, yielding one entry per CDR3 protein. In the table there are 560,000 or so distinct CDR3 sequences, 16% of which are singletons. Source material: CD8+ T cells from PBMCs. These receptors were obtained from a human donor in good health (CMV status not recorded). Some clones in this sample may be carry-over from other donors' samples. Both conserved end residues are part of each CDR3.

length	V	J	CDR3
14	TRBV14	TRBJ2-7	CASSRGLSHYEQYF
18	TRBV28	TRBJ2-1	CASRSNHLTSGGASEQFF
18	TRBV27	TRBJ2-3	CASSFSGLAGDPTDTQYF
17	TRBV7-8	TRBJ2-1	CASSLGGNREDYNEQFF
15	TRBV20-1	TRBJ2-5	CSASPGRGLGETQYF
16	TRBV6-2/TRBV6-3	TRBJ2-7	CASSYSISDRTYEQYF
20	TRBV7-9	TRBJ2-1	CASSLSGELLGLAGGPEQFF
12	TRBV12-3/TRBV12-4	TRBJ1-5	CASSLINQPQHF
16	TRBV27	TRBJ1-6	CASSLILGQGYSPLHF
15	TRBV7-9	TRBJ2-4	CASSLDALAKNIQYF
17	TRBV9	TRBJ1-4	CAISTQTGAAAYEKLFF
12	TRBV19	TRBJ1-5	CASGTPNQPQHF
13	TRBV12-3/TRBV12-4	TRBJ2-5	CASSLTIGETQYF
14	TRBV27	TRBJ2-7	CASSQRAKLHEQYF
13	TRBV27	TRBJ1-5	CASARASNQPQHF
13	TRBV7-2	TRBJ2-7	CASSLNSAYEQYF
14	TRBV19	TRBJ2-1	CPLASGLSYNEQFF
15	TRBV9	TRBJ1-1	CASSATGGENTEAFF
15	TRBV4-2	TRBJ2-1	CASSQEGRRDNEQFF
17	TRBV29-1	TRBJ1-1	CSVGGRPSLGHNTEAFF
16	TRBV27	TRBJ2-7	CASSPGGLDGTYEQYF
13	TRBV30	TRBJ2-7	CAWSHGQGNEQYF
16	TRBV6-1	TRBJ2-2	CASSEDTSLGTGELFF
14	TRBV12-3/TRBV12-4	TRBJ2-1	CASTPGTGDTEQFF
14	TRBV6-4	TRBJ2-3	CASRSGGATDTQYF
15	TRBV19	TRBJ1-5	CASSIDSRENQPQHF
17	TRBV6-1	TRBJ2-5	CASSPLRPDSRVETQYF
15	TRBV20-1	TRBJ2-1	CSARYRGQRYNEQFF
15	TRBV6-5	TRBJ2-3	CASSYMTGASDTQYF
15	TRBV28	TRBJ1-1	CASSYKYLGDTEAFF
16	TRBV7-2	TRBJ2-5	CASSPNLGQGGETQYF
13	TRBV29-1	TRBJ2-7	CSATGDSSYEQYF
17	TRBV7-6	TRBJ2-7	CASSRHREGRFGYEQYF
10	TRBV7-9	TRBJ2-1	CASFGNEQFF
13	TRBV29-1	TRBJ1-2	CSVEVAGDYGYTF
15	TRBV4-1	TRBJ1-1	CASSLSRDPNTEAFF
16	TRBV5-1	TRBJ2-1	CASSLFRDSIYNEQFF
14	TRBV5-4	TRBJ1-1	CASSAKWAGTEAFF
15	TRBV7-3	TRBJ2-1	CASTKKPTQVNEQFF
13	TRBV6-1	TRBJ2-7	CASSYGRDYEQYF
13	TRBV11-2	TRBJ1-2	CASSPGNNYGYTF
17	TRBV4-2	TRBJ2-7	CASSQDEWASGIYEQYF
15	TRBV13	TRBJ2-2	CASSQRTENTGELFF
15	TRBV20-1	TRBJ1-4	CSARDQGREDEKLFF